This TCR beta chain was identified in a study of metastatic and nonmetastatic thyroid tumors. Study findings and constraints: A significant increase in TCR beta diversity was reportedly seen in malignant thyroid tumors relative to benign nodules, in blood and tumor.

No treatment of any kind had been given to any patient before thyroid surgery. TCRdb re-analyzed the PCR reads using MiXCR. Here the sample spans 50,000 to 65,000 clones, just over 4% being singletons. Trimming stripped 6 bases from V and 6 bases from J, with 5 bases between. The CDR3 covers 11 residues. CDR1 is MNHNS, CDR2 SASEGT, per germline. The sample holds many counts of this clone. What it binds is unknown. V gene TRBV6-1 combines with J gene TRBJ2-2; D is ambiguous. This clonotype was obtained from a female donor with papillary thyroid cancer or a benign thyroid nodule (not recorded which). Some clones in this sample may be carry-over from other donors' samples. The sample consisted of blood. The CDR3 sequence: CASSRAGELFF. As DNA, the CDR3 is TGTGCCAGCAGCCGAGCCGGGGAGCTGTTTTTT.